The 20 T cell receptor beta chains in this list originate from one sample, sequenced in a study of blood T cell repertoires in COVID-19. Sequencing used immunoSEQ multiplex PCR; TCRdb keeps in-frame clones, though not all of them. Of 150,000 or so clones in the sample, about 90% were seen once. Specimen: peripheral blood. Every receptor here comes from a man between 45 and 60 years old with acute or convalescent COVID-19.

This clone was counted between two and nine times. The rearrangement joins TRBV28 to TRBJ2-7, with D possibly matching TRBD2 (5 bases). Germline-derived CDR1 and CDR2 are MDHEN and SYDVKM. The CDR3 sequence is 15 residues long. Trimming pared 3 bases from V and 1 base from J, leaving 13 bases between. In DNA, the CDR3 is TGTGCCAGCAGTTTTGAGGGCCTTGAATCCTACGAGCAGTACTTC. It encodes CASSFEGLESYEQYF.

This clone was seen more than once but under ten times. This rearrangement joins TRBV6-2 or TRBV6-3 to TRBJ2-3; TRBD1 agrees at 8 bases. The CDR3 runs to 16 residues. Losses at the gene ends were 4 bases for V and 1 base for J; bases not matched to a gene: 7. The germline CDR1 and CDR2 sequences are MNHEY and SVGEGT. The CDR3 region is CASSSVTGEGTDTQYF. Here the CDR3 DNA reads TGTGCCAGCAGTTCGGTGACAGGGGAGGGCACAGATACGCAGTATTTT.

The CDR3 region is CASSSNGRSSYNEQFF. In DNA form, the CDR3 reads TGTGCCAGCAGTTCGAACGGGAGGAGCTCCTACAATGAGCAGTTCTTC. The V gene is TRBV27, the J gene TRBJ2-1; 7 bases are shared with TRBD2. Germline CDR1 and CDR2: MNHEY and SMNVEV (reference sequence). The trim removed 4 bases at V and 0 bases at J, leaving 6 bases unmatched. The CDR3 spans 16 residues.

This sequence joins TRBV11-2 and TRBJ2-1; D not resolved. This CDR3 region has 14 residues. The V and J ends lost 0 bases and 3 bases respectively, with 6 bases between them. CDR1 is SGHAT, CDR2 FQNNGV, per germline. The CDR3 DNA follows: TGTGCCAGCAGCTTAGACAGTCTCTACAATGAGCAGTTCTTC. Translating it yields CASSLDSLYNEQFF.

CDR3 sequence: CASLTAGQGALQPQHF. The CDR3 region has the DNA TGTGCCAGCCTTACGGCGGGACAGGGGGCGCTTCAGCCCCAGCATTTT. The chain is built from TRBV28 and TRBJ1-5; TRBD1 agrees at 12 bases. This CDR3 has 16 residues. Germline values: CDR1 MDHEN, CDR2 SYDVKM. The ends lost 8 bases at V and 6 bases at J; junction bases unmatched: 11.

The chain carries TRBV27 and TRBJ2-7, with 9 nucleotides matching TRBD2. V lost 2 bases and J lost 5; bases outside the gene matches: 4. From germline, CDR1 is MNHEY and CDR2 SMNVEV (reference sequence). The CDR3 length is 14 residues. This CDR3 reads CASSLGLAIHEQYF. The CDR3 DNA is TGTGCCAGCAGTTTAGGACTAGCGATCCACGAGCAGTACTTC.

V and J are TRBV4-2 and TRBJ2-5; 7 bases are shared with TRBD2. This CDR3 is built from 16 residues. Germline V gene data show CDR1 as LGHNA and CDR2 as YNFKEQ. The V gene end was trimmed by 0 bases and the J gene end by 0 bases; junction bases not matched to a gene: 4. This CDR3 reads CASSQDRGLNQETQYF. DNA of the CDR3: TGTGCCAGCAGCCAAGATCGGGGACTAAACCAAGAGACCCAGTACTTC.

The V call is TRBV19, the J call TRBJ1-5; perhaps TRBD1 as D (6 bases). Trimming took off 6 bases at V and 9 bases at J, with 18 bases between the two ends. Germline-derived CDR1 and CDR2 are LNHDA and SQIVND (reference sequence). The CDR3 loop spans 14 amino acids. CDR3 DNA: TGTGCCAGTAGACAGGGACCCATAACCGGGCCCCAGCATTTT. Translation gives CASRQGPITGPQHF. The full variable domain, in which reference TRBV19 and TRBJ1-5 provide the parts outside the CDR3, is DGGITQSPKYLFRKEGQNVTLSCEQNLNHDAMYWYRQDPGQGLRLIYYSQIVNDFQKGDIAEGYSVSREKKESFPLTVTSAQKNPTAFYLCASRQGPITGPQHFGDGTRLSIL.

This chain uses TRBV6-2 or TRBV6-3 with TRBJ2-6; the match to TRBD1 covers 10 bases. V trimming: 6 bases; J trimming: 0 bases; junction bases outside the gene matches: 5. This CDR3 is 17 amino acids long. Looked up from germline, CDR1 is MNHEY and CDR2 is SVGEGT. CDR3 loop: CASSRTGGSSGANVLTF. In nucleotides, the CDR3 is TGTGCCAGCAGCAGGACAGGGGGGTCCTCTGGGGCCAACGTCCTGACTTTC.

This clone turned up a few times. Here the CDR3 reads CASTIGDSFSYGYTF. CDR3 nucleotides: TGTGCCAGCACCATCGGGGACAGCTTCTCCTATGGCTACACCTTC. The chain couples TRBV28 to TRBJ1-2, with 7 bases that match TRBD1. With V trimmed by 7 bases and J by 4 bases, 12 bases remained unmatched. The germline V gene encodes CDR1 MDHEN and CDR2 SYDVKM. CDR3 length equals 15 residues.

The CDR3: CASSQALYGYTF. The CDR3 nucleotides read TGTGCCAGCAGCCAGGCCCTCTATGGCTACACCTTC. The chain recombines TRBV5-6 with TRBJ1-2; D is uncertain. Per germline, CDR1 SGHDT and CDR2 YYEEEE. V lost 4 bases, J lost 4 bases, and 8 bases lay in between. This CDR3 is built from 12 residues.

V and J are TRBV28 and TRBJ2-7; D is possibly TRBD1 (6 bases). The V gene's germline CDR1 is MDHEN and CDR2 SYDVKM. CDR3 length: 13 amino acids. V lost 8 bases and J lost 0, with 11 bases in between. The CDR3 protein is CASGTGTSYEQYF. The CDR3 DNA reads TGTGCCAGCGGAACAGGGACCTCCTACGAGCAGTACTTC.

The gene calls are TRBV3-1 (or the pseudogene TRBV3-2) and TRBJ1-2; no definite D call. Trimming cost V 6 bases and J 4 bases, with 15 bases left between them. The CDR3 is 14 residues long. Germline-derived CDR1 and CDR2 are LGHDT and YNNKEL (reference sequence). The CDR3 loop reads CASRSSDTFYGYTF. In DNA form, the CDR3 reads TGTGCCAGCAGGAGTTCCGACACGTTCTATGGCTACACCTTC.

In its sample, this clone was seen a few times. V usage is TRBV29-1 and J usage is TRBJ2-1; 10 positions agree with TRBD2. In germline, CDR1 is SQVTM, CDR2 ANQGSEA. This CDR3 has 14 residues. The trim removed 3 bases at V and 12 bases at J, leaving 11 bases unmatched. CDR3 region: CSVDLASGSVRQFF. The CDR3 DNA reads TGCAGCGTTGATTTGGCTAGCGGGAGTGTAAGGCAGTTCTTC.

V gene TRBV5-8 combines with J gene TRBJ2-2; 11 bases are a match to TRBD2. Trimming at V came to 5 bases and at J to 6 bases, leaving 0 bases not matched to a gene. This CDR3 spans 13 amino acids. The V gene's germline CDR1 is SGHTS and CDR2 YDEGEE. The CDR3 DNA is TGTGCCAGCAGACTAGCGGGGGCCGGGGAGCTGTTTTTT. Protein sequence: CASRLAGAGELFF.

The table lists this clone with a count of one. The CDR3 loop is CASSLGQTILQGGYTF. CDR3 in DNA: TGTGCCAGCAGCTTAGGACAGACAATCCTCCAGGGAGGCTACACCTTC. This sequence joins TRBV7-9 and TRBJ1-2; possibly TRBD1 for D (5 bases). This CDR3 comprises 16 residues. CDR1 is SEHNR and CDR2 is FQNEAQ in the germline V gene (reference sequence). V was trimmed by 1 base and J by 8 bases, leaving 20 bases between them.

This clone has only one observation. In DNA form, the CDR3 reads TGTGCCTCCTTCCTTATTAGGGAGCAGCGAGCTTTCTTT. Translating it yields CASFLIREQRAFF. The gene calls are TRBV28 and TRBJ1-1; the D is unclear. Germline V gene data show CDR1 as MDHEN and CDR2 as SYDVKM. The CDR3 contains 13 residues. With 11 bases removed from V and 10 bases from J, the gap between germline ends came to 23 bases.

The genes are TRBV28 and TRBJ1-5; D is undetermined. The CDR3 length is 14 residues. The germline V gene has CDR1 MDHEN and CDR2 SYDVKM. Trimming shortened V by 3 bases and J by 6 bases, and 12 bases separated the two germline ends. CDR3 residues: CASSFLGRGQPQHF. The CDR3 DNA is TGTGCCAGCAGTTTTTTGGGTCGGGGTCAGCCCCAGCATTTT.

The CDR3 nucleotides are TGTGCCAGCAGCCAAGGGTCATTACTGCCCCTCCACTTT. Protein product: CASSQGSLLPLHF. This chain connects TRBV14 to TRBJ1-6; no reliable D call. Per the germline V gene, CDR1 is SGHDN and CDR2 is FVKESK. Trimming left V 1 base short and J 13 bases short, with 11 bases between. CDR3 size: 13 residues. Complete variable domain (other parts from reference TRBV14 and TRBJ1-6): EAGVTQFPSHSVIEKGQTVTLRCDPISGHDNLYWYRRVMGKEIKFLLHFVKESKQDESGMPNNRFLAERTGGTYSTLKVQPAELEDSGVYFCASSQGSLLPLHFGNGTRLTVT.

The V gene is TRBV7-3, the J gene TRBJ2-1; 11 bases map to TRBD2. The CDR3 extends over 15 amino acids. V was clipped by 5 bases and J by 9 bases; unmatched bases: 9. The germline CDR1 and CDR2 sequences are SGHTA and FQGTGA. CDR3 amino acids: CASSTTSGSNGEQFF. The CDR3 bases are TGTGCCAGCAGCACCACTAGCGGGAGTAATGGTGAGCAGTTCTTC.